Described below is a single TCR beta chain sequence and its context. As yet, its antigen is unknown. This entry is derived from a study of blood T cells in healthy people across ages. Broader study findings: It was the long-lived donors that had more naive CD4+ cells and higher diversity than aged donors.

Together with a sample-barcoded 5' primer, a J-beta primer mix was included in a second PCR lasting about 7 to 12 cycles. TCRdb re-analysed the 5' RACE reads in MiXCR, keeping a single row per CDR3 protein. The sample includes about 800,000 distinct CDR3 sequences, about 42% of them seen just once. The CDR3 extends over 19 amino acids. Germline V CDR1 and CDR2: SEHNR, FQNEAQ (reference sequence). The V and J ends lost 1 base and 0 bases respectively, with 22 bases between them. Total RNA extracted from each sample amounted to at least 5.5 micrograms. The V call is TRBV7-9, the J call TRBJ2-7, with D possibly being TRBD1 (6 bases). The source of this sequence is a man aged 80 or over in good health. Material: blood. Here the CDR3 DNA reads TGTGCCAGCAGCTTAGTTAGAAAGGGACACAGGACGAGCTCCTACGAGCAGTACTTC. Residues: CASSLVRKGHRTSSYEQYF.